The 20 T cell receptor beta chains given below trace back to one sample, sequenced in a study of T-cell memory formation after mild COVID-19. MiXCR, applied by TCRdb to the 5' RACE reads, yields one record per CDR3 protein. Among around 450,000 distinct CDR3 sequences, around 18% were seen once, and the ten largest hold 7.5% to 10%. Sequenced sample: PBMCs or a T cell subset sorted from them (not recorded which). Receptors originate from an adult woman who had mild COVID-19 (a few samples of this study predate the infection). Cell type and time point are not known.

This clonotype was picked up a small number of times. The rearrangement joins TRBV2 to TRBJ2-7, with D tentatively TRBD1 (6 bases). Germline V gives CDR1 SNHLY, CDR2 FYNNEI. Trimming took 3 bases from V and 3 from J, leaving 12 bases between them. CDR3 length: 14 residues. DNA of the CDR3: TGTGCCAGCAGTGACGACAGGACCCTCTACGAGCAGTACTTC. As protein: CASSDDRTLYEQYF.

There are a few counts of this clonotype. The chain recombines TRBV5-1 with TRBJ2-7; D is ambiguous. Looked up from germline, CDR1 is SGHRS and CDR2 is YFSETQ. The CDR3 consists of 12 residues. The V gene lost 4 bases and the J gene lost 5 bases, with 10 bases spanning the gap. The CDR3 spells CASSLTKNEQYF. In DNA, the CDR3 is TGCGCCAGCAGCCTCACGAAGAACGAGCAGTACTTC. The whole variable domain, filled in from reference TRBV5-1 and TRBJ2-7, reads KAGVTQTPRYLIKTRGQQVTLSCSPISGHRSVSWYQQTPGQGLQFLFEYFSETQRNKGNFPGRFSGRQFSNSRSEMNVSTLELGDSALYLCASSLTKNEQYFGPGTRLTVT.

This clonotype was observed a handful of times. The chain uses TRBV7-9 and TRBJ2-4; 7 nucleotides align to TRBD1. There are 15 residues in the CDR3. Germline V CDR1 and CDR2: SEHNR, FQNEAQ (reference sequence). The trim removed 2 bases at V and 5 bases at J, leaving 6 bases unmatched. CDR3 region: CASSLLPGTENIQYF. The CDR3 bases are TGTGCCAGCAGCTTACTCCCAGGGACAGAAAACATTCAGTACTTC.

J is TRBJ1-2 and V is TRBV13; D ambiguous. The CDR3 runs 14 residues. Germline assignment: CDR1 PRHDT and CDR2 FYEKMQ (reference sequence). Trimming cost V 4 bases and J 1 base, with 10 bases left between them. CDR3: CASSSSALNYGYTF. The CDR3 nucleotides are TGTGCCAGCAGCTCCTCGGCCCTTAACTATGGCTACACCTTC. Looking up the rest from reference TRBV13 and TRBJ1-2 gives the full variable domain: AAGVIQSPRHLIKEKRETATLKCYPIPRHDTVYWYQQGPGQDPQFLISFYEKMQSDKGSIPDRFSAQQFSDYHSELNMSSLELGDSALYFCASSSSALNYGYTFGSGTRLTVV.

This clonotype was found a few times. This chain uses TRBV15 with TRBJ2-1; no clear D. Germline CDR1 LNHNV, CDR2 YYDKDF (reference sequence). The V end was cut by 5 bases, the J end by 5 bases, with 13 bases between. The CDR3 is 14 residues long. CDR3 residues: CATSQGRRNNEQFF. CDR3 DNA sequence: TGTGCCACCAGCCAAGGACGCCGAAACAATGAGCAGTTCTTC.

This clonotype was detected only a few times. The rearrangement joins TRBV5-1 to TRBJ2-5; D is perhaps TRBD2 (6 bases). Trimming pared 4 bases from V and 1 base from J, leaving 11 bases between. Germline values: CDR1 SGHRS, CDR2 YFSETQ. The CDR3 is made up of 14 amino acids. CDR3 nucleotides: TGCGCCAGCAGCAGGTGGAGGGGCCAAGAGACCCAGTACTTC. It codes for CASSRWRGQETQYF.

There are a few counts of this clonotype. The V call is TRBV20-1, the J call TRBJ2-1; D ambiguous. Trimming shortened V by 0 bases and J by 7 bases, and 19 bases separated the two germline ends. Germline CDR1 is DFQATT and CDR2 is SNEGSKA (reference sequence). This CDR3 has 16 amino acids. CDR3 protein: CSARDRRRPSANEQFF. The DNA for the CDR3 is TGCAGTGCTAGAGATCGGAGACGGCCGTCGGCGAATGAGCAGTTCTTC.

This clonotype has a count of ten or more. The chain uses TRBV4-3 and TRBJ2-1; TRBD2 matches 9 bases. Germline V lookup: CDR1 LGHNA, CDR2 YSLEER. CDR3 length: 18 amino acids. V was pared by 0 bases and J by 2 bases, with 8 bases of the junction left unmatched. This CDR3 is CASSQESIAGDTYNEQFF. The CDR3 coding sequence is TGCGCCAGCAGCCAAGAATCGATAGCGGGAGACACCTACAATGAGCAGTTCTTC.

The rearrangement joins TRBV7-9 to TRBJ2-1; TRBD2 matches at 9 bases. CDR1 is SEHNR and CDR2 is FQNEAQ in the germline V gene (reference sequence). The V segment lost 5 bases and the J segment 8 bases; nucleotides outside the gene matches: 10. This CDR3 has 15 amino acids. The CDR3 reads CASSHETSGGYEQFF. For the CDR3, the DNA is TGTGCCAGCAGCCACGAGACTAGCGGAGGATATGAGCAGTTCTTC.

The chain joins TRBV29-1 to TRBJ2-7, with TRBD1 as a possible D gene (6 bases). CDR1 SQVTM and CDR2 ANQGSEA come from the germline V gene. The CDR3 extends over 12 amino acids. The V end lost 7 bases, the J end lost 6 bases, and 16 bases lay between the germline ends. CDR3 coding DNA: TGCAGCGCTAAAACCACAGGGACCGAGCAGTACTTC. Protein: CSAKTTGTEQYF.

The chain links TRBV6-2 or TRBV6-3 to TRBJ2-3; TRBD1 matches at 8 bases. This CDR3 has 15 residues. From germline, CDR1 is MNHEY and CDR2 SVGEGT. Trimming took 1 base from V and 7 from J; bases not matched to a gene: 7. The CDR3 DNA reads TGTGCCAGCAGTTACTACGGGACAGGCTCGCATACGCAGTATTTT. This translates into CASSYYGTGSHTQYF.

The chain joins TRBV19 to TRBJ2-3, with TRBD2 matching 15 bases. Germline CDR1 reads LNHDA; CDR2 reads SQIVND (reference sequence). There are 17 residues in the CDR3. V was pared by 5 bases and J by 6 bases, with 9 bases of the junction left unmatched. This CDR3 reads CASSARTSGRALDTQYF. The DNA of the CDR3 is TGTGCCAGTAGTGCCCGGACTAGCGGGAGGGCCCTCGATACGCAGTATTTT. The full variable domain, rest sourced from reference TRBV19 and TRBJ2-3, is DGGITQSPKYLFRKEGQNVTLSCEQNLNHDAMYWYRQDPGQGLRLIYYSQIVNDFQKGDIAEGYSVSREKKESFPLTVTSAQKNPTAFYLCASSARTSGRALDTQYFGPGTRLTVL.

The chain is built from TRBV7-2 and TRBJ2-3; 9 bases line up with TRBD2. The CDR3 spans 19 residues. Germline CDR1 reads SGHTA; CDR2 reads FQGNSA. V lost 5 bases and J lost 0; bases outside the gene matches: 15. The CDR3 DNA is TGTGCCAGCAGCCTTCGGGGAGGCGGGAGGGCCGAGAGCACAGATACGCAGTATTTT. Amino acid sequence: CASSLRGGGRAESTDTQYF.

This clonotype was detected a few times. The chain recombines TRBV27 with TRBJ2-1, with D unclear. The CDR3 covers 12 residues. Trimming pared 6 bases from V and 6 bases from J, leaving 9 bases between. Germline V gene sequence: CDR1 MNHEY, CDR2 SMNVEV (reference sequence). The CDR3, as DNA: TGTGCCAGCAGGACGTTATTCAATGAGCAGTTCTTC. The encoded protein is CASRTLFNEQFF.

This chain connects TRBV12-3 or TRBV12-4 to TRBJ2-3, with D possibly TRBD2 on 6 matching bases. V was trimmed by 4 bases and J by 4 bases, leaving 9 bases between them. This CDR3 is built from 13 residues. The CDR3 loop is CASSSGEPDTQYF. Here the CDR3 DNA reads TGTGCCAGCAGTTCGGGAGAACCAGATACGCAGTATTTT.

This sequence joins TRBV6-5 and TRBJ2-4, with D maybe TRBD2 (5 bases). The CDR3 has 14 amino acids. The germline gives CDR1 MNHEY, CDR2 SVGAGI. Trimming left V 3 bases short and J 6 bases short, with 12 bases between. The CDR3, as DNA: TGTGCCAGCAGTTATAGACCCCGGGGAAACATTCAGTACTTC. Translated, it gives CASSYRPRGNIQYF.

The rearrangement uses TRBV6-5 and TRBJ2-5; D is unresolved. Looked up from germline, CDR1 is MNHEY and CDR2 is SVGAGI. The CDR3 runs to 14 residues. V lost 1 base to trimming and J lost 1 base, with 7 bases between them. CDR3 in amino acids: CASSYFLRQETQYF. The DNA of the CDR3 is TGTGCCAGCAGTTACTTCCTACGCCAAGAGACCCAGTACTTC.

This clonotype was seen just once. This CDR3 reads CATRIGGGRDTEAFF. As DNA, the CDR3 is TGTGCCACCAGGATAGGCGGGGGTCGGGACACTGAAGCTTTCTTT. This chain uses TRBV24-1 with TRBJ1-1; possibly TRBD1 for D (5 bases). Germline CDR1 reads KGHDR; CDR2 reads SFDVKD. This CDR3 is built from 15 residues. V lost 7 bases and J 3 bases, leaving 17 bases between the germline ends.

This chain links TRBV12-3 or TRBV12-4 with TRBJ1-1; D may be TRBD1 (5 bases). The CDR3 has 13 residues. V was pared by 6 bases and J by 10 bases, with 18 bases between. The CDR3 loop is CASSSGTWGGAFF. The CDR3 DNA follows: TGTGCCAGCAGCTCCGGGACGTGGGGAGGAGCTTTCTTT.

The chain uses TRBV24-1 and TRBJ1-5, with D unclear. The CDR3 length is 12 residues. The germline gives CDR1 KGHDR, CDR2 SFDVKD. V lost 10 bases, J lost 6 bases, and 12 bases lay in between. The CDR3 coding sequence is TGTGCCACGTCCCAATCGGGTCAGCCCCAGCATTTT. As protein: CATSQSGQPQHF.